This TCR beta chain was identified during a study of shared clonotypes between healthy human individuals. Study outcomes and limitations: The diversity represented, both genetic and in exposure history, was limited by few donors.

Per the study methods: There were no quality scores in the junction-only immunoSEQ sequences, so filtering differed. Libraries were prepared by immunoSEQ multiplex PCR; TCRdb keeps only in-frame clonotypes and omits some of them. D and trimming come from the DNA, and the V and J calls and clone size come from that table. The sample consists of 2 million or so clones, 85% to 95% of them appearing once. Points on this clone: Its antigen remains unknown.

CD45RO negativity and positive selection for CCR7 defined naive CD8 cells, a population that excluded terminally differentiated effector memory CD45RA+ cells. The CDR3 extends over 13 amino acids. The sample consisted of naive CD8+ T cells sorted from blood. The chain combines TRBV12-1 with TRBJ2-7; TRBD2 reflects the table's D call only, with no check against the DNA. TRBV12-1 is described as a pseudogene. This receptor was obtained from a man younger than 30 in good health. The CDR3 bases are TGTGCCAGCAGCTTTAACGGTAGCTACGAGCAGTACTTC. Translated: CASSFNGSYEQYF.